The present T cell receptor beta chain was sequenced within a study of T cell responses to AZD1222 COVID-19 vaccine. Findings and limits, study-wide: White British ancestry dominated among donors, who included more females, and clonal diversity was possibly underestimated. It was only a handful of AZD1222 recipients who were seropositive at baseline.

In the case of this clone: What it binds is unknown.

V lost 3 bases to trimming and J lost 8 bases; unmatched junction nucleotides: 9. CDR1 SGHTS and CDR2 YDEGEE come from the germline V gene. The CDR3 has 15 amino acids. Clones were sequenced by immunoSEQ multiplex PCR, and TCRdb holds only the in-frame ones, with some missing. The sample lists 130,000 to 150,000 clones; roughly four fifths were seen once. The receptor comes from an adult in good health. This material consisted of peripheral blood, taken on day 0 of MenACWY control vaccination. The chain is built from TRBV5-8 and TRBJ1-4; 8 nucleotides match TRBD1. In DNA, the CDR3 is TGTGCCAGCAGCTCCCAGGGGGCGCCCCGGGAAAAACTGTTTTTT. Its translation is CASSSQGAPREKLFF.